The T cell receptor (beta chain) described here comes from a study of OX40 agonist ivuxolimab in advanced cancers. Study-wide findings and caveats: Clonal expansion in partial responders at 0.1-3.0 mg/kg ranked among the lowest. Both CD4+ and CD8+ T cell populations in blood had undergone clonal expansion by week 6 at 0.1 to 3.0 mg/kg. Expanded clones were, on average, more numerous in CD8+ T cells than in CD4+.

Looked up from germline, CDR1 is PRHDT and CDR2 is FYEKMQ (reference sequence). Trimming removed 1 base at V and 0 bases at J, with 10 bases between. This CDR3 region has 15 residues. TCRdb's copy holds only in-frame clones and misses some; the assay was immunoSEQ multiplex PCR. The repertoire has 15,000 to 20,000 clones, approximately 82% of them found once; the top ten carry more than 2%. About this clone itself: As yet, its antigen is unknown.

This material consisted of CD4+ or CD8+ T cells sorted from blood, taken in a trial of the OX40 agonist ivuxolimab. V is TRBV13 and J is TRBJ2-7, with D maybe TRBD1 (5 bases). The sequence was obtained from an adult with an advanced solid tumor such as melanoma, head and neck, liver or kidney cancer. The CDR3 DNA follows: TGTGCCAGCAGCTTAGAGGGGAATCACTCCTACGAGCAGTACTTC. It specifies CASSLEGNHSYEQYF.